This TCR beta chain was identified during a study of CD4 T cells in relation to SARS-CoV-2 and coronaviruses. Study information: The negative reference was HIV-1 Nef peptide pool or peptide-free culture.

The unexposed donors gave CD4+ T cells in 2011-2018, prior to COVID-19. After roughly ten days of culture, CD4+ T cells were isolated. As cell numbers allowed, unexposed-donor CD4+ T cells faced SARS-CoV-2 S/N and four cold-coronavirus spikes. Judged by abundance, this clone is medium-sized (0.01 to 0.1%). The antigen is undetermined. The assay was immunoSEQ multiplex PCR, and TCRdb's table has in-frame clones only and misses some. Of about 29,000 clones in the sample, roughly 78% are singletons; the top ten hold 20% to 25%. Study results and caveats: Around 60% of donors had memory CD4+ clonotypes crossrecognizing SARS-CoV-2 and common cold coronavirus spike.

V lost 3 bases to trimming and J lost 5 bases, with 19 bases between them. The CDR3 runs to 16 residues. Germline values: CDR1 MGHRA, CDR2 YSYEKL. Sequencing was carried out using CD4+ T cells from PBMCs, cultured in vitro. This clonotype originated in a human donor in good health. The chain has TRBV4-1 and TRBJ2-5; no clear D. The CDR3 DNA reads TGCGCCAGCAGCCAGTTCCCCACTGCGGCAAAGGAGACCCAGTACTTC. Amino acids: CASSQFPTAAKETQYF.